This is a list of T cell receptor beta chains from one sample in a study of CD8 T cells in ankylosing spondylitis. TCRdb processed the 5' RACE reads anew with MiXCR; each CDR3 protein has one entry. The sample lists 800,000 to 900,000 distinct CDR3 sequences, 12% seen once, with just over 0.5% in the top ten. Material for sequencing was blood, either unsorted or a sorted T cell fraction (not recorded which). The receptors derive from a male donor with ankylosing spondylitis. CDR3s include the opening cysteine and the closing phenylalanine or tryptophan. A D gene is named only where the DNA matches it firmly. The listing skips clone size in some rows; elsewhere it reads once, few, many or a size class.

V gene: TRBV20-1
clone size: -
J gene: TRBJ2-3
D gene: -
CDR3 DNA: TGCAGTGCTAGAGATTTCGAACACTACACAGATACGCAGTATTTT
CDR3 protein: CSARDFEHYTDTQYF

V gene: TRBV10-3
clone size: few
J gene: TRBJ2-3
D gene: TRBD2
CDR3 DNA: TGTGCCATCAGTCCCCCCGGGGGGGCAGATACGCAGTATTTT
CDR3 protein: CAISPPGGADTQYF

V gene: TRBV6-2/TRBV6-3
clone size: few
J gene: TRBJ1-5
D gene: TRBD1
CDR3 DNA: TGTGCCAGCAGCACGACAGGGGCCTCCAATCAGCCCCAGCATTTT
CDR3 protein: CASSTTGASNQPQHF

V gene: TRBV6-2/TRBV6-3
clone size: few
J gene: TRBJ2-7
D gene: TRBD1
CDR3 DNA: TGTGCCAGCAGTCAACCCGGGACAGGGGCCTACGAGCAGTACTTC
CDR3 protein: CASSQPGTGAYEQYF

V gene: TRBV24-1
clone size: -
J gene: TRBJ2-3
D gene: -
CDR3 DNA: TGTGCCACCAGTGATTTGACATGGCCTGAGGCAGATACGCAGTATTTT
CDR3 protein: CATSDLTWPEADTQYF

V gene: TRBV18
clone size: -
J gene: TRBJ2-3
D gene: TRBD2
CDR3 DNA: TGTGCCAGCTCACCCCAGCGGGACTTCACAGATACGCAGTATTTT
CDR3 protein: CASSPQRDFTDTQYF

V gene: TRBV4-3
clone size: few
J gene: TRBJ2-3
D gene: TRBD1
CDR3 DNA: TGCGCCAGCAGCCATCCCACAGGGGCCTACACAGATACGCAGTATTTT
CDR3 protein: CASSHPTGAYTDTQYF

V gene: TRBV9
clone size: many
J gene: TRBJ2-1
D gene: -
CDR3 DNA: TGTGCCAGCAGCGTAGTCCCTCGTGGCCATGAGCAGTTCTTC
CDR3 protein: CASSVVPRGHEQFF

V gene: TRBV5-1
clone size: few
J gene: TRBJ1-3
D gene: -
CDR3 DNA: TGCGCCAGCAGCCTGAACCAAGGAAACACCATATATTTT
CDR3 protein: CASSLNQGNTIYF

V gene: TRBV7-3
clone size: -
J gene: TRBJ2-7
D gene: TRBD1
CDR3 DNA: TGTGCCAGCAGCACATACTACGGGACAGCTCACGAGCAGTACTTC
CDR3 protein: CASSTYYGTAHEQYF